The 15 T cell receptor beta chains below all came from one sample that was sequenced in a study of T cells after yellow fever vaccination (dated by TCRdb to about 2019). The treatment or condition label on this specimen signifies: live attenuated yellow fever vaccine strain. The library was obtained by 5' RACE. Sequenced using an Illumina NovaSeq 6000. The public sequencing data were trimmed at Q25 with fastp and processed into clonotypes with MiXCR by TCRdb, which kept only in-frame beta chains. For every CDR3 protein sequence, its rows merge into one entry that carries the most common genes and DNA. The sample contains 100,000 to 150,000 distinct CDR3 sequences, under 9% of them found a single time. Of the sample, under 40% is held by the ten largest clones. The specimen comprised CD8+ T cells sorted from PBMCs, sampled on the day of the yellow fever booster vaccination. Receptors were obtained from a man between 18 and 29 years old who received the YFV17D yellow fever vaccine.

The rearrangement links TRBV4-2 to TRBJ2-5; D gene uncertain. The V end was cut by 0 bases, the J end by 5 bases, with 13 bases between. Per the germline V gene, CDR1 is LGHNA and CDR2 is YNFKEQ. The CDR3 is 15 amino acids. The CDR3 protein is CASSQDSDGLETQYF. The CDR3 DNA follows: TGTGCCAGCAGCCAAGATTCTGACGGCTTGGAGACCCAGTACTTC.

V usage is TRBV5-5 and J usage is TRBJ2-1; tentatively, D is TRBD1 or TRBD2 (5 bases each). The CDR3 covers 15 residues. Trimming took off 0 bases at V and 3 bases at J, with 10 bases between the two ends. The V gene's germline CDR1 is SGHKS and CDR2 YYEKEE (reference sequence). CDR3 coding DNA: TGTGCCAGCAGCTTGGCCGGGACCAGCTACAATGAGCAGTTCTTC. This codes for CASSLAGTSYNEQFF.

This clonotype was found a few times. The chain carries TRBV7-9 and TRBJ2-4; tentatively, D is TRBD2 (5 bases). Germline loops: CDR1 SEHNR, CDR2 FQNEAQ (reference sequence). This CDR3 region has 14 residues. Deletions cut 10 bases from V and 5 bases from J, with 18 bases between. CDR3 DNA: TGTGCCACCGCCCTCCCTAGCATTGAAAACATTCAGTACTTC. Protein product: CATALPSIENIQYF.

This clonotype turned up a few times. This chain connects TRBV19 to TRBJ1-1; D is ambiguous. Per the germline V gene, CDR1 is LNHDA and CDR2 is SQIVND (reference sequence). V shed 10 bases and J shed 6 bases, with 9 bases lying between them. CDR3 length equals 10 residues. The CDR3 nucleotides read TGTGCCACCCGTGGGCCTGAAGCTTTCTTT. This gives the protein CATRGPEAFF.

This clonotype was observed a handful of times. An end of the junction does not agree with germline; a read error may underlie this. The chain uses TRBV7-9 and TRBJ2-3, with D perhaps matching TRBD1 (6 bases). Germline V gene data show CDR1 as SEHNR and CDR2 as FQNEAQ (reference sequence). The CDR3 runs 13 residues. CDR3 loop: CASSEAPGQLRDF. The DNA of the CDR3 is TGTGCCAGCAGCGAGGCGCCAGGACAGCTCAGGGATTTT.

The chain is built from TRBV6-2 or TRBV6-3 and TRBJ2-7, with TRBD2 matching over 8 bases. Germline V gene lookup returns CDR1 MNHEY and CDR2 SVGEGT. Trimming at V came to 5 bases and at J to 4 bases, leaving 13 bases not matched to a gene. This CDR3 region has 16 residues. CDR3 loop: CASSPAGGALGYEQYV. The CDR3 DNA is TGTGCCAGCAGTCCCGCCGGGGGGGCTCTAGGATACGAGCAGTACGTC.

V gene TRBV6-2 or TRBV6-3 combines with J gene TRBJ1-5; D call uncertain. This CDR3 contains 13 residues. The V gene's germline CDR1 is MNHEY and CDR2 SVGEGT. Trimming removed 5 bases from V and 7 bases from J, with 12 bases in between. As DNA, the CDR3 is TGTGCCAGCAGTAAAGTGTTTCGGCAGCCCCAGCATTTT. It encodes CASSKVFRQPQHF.

This clonotype was found many times. The chain uses TRBV20-1 and TRBJ2-3, with D possibly being TRBD2 (5 bases). The ends were cut back, 0 bases at V and 7 bases at J, with 14 bases in the middle. The CDR3 covers 14 residues. Germline V gene lookup returns CDR1 DFQATT and CDR2 SNEGSKA (reference sequence). Here the CDR3 DNA reads TGCAGTGCTAGAGAGGGCCGGGGATTGTATACGCAGTATTTT. It translates to CSAREGRGLYTQYF.

This clonotype was detected a few times. The chain has TRBV28 and TRBJ1-5; 10 nucleotides match TRBD1. The CDR3 runs to 15 residues. Germline V lookup: CDR1 MDHEN, CDR2 SYDVKM. The junction had 8 bases not matched to a gene; V was cut back by 6 bases and J by 6 bases. In DNA form, the CDR3 reads TGTGCCAGCAGCTCGGGGACAGGGGTCGGTCAGCCCCAGCATTTT. It translates to CASSSGTGVGQPQHF.

The V call is TRBV29-1, the J call TRBJ1-1; D not resolved. The V gene lost 4 bases and the J gene lost 2 bases, with 11 bases spanning the gap. The CDR3 totals 13 residues. Germline-derived CDR1 and CDR2 are SQVTM and ANQGSEA. The CDR3 loop reads CSVGKGSNTEAFF. The DNA of the CDR3 is TGCAGCGTTGGAAAGGGATCTAACACTGAAGCTTTCTTT.

This clonotype came up a few times. The chain's CDR3 is CASSPYTGQRGVETQYF. Here the CDR3 DNA reads TGTGCCAGCAGCCCCTACACCGGCCAGAGGGGCGTGGAGACCCAGTACTTC. The gene calls are TRBV3-1 and TRBJ2-5; D could derive from TRBD1 or TRBD2 (5 bases each). The V end was cut by 4 bases, the J end by 5 bases, with 23 bases between. Per germline, CDR1 LGHDT and CDR2 YNNKEL (reference sequence). The CDR3 sequence is 17 residues long.

This clonotype has at least ten counts. The V gene is TRBV4-3, the J gene TRBJ1-2; TRBD1 aligns across 7 bases. The CDR3 has 17 amino acids. V trimming: 2 bases; J trimming: 4 bases; junction bases outside the gene matches: 13. Germline V CDR1 and CDR2: LGHNA, YSLEER. The DNA for the CDR3 is TGCGCCAGCAGCCAAAGATATCCCACAGGGGAGCTCTATGGCTACACCTTC. This gives the protein CASSQRYPTGELYGYTF.

This clonotype was seen a few times. The gene calls are TRBV7-9 and TRBJ2-5, with 8 bases aligning to TRBD1. The CDR3 runs to 13 residues. V lost 5 bases and J lost 5; bases outside the gene matches: 4. CDR1 is SEHNR and CDR2 is FQNEAQ in the germline V gene (reference sequence). The CDR3 sequence: CASSRSGGETQYF. For the CDR3, the DNA is TGTGCCAGCAGCAGATCAGGGGGCGAGACCCAGTACTTC.

There are a few counts of this clonotype. The CDR3: CASSLNPEVYNSPLHF. In DNA form, the CDR3 reads TGCGCCAGCAGCCTCAACCCGGAGGTCTATAATTCACCCCTCCACTTT. V is TRBV4-1 and J is TRBJ1-6, with D hard to call. Trimming removed 4 bases at V and 3 bases at J, with 13 bases between. This CDR3 region has 16 residues. CDR1 is MGHRA, CDR2 YSYEKL, per germline.

The chain recombines TRBV7-9 with TRBJ1-2; D remains unclear. This CDR3 has 15 amino acids. CDR1 SEHNR and CDR2 FQNEAQ come from the germline V gene (reference sequence). The V end was cut by 5 bases, the J end by 4 bases, with 17 bases between. The CDR3 DNA follows: TGTGCCAGCAGCCCAGGAGTGGACGGCTCCTATGGCTACACCTTC. Its translation is CASSPGVDGSYGYTF.